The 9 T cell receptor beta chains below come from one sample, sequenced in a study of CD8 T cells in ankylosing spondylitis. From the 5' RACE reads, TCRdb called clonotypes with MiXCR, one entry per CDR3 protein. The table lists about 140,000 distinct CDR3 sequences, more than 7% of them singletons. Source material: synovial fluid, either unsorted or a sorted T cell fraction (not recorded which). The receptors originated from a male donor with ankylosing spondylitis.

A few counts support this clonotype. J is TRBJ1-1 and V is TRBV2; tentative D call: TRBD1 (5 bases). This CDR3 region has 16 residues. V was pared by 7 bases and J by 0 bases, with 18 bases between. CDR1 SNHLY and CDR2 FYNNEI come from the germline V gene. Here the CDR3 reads CASTTLGRQMNTEAFF. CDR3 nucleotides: TGTGCCAGCACCACCCTGGGGAGACAGATGAACACTGAAGCTTTCTTT.

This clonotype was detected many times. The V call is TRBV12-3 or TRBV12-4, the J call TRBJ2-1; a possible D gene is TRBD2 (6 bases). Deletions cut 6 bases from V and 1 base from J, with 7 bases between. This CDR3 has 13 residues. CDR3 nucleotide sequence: TGTGCCAGCAGCCGGGGGTCCTACAATGAGCAGTTCTTC. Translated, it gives CASSRGSYNEQFF.

DNA for the CDR3: TGCAGTGCTGTCACAGGGAGCGGTCGAAACGAGCAGTACTTC. This encodes CSAVTGSGRNEQYF. J is TRBJ2-7 and V is TRBV20-1; D might be TRBD1 (6 bases). The germline CDR1 and CDR2 sequences are DFQATT and SNEGSKA (reference sequence). CDR3 size: 14 residues. V was trimmed by 5 bases and J by 5 bases, leaving 19 bases between them.

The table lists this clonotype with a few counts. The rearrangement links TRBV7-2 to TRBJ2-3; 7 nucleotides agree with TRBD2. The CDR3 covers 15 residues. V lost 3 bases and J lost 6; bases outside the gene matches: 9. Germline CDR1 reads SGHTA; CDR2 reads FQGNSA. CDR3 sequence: CASSFLGLVVDTQYF. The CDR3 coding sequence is TGTGCCAGCAGCTTCCTCGGACTAGTGGTCGATACGCAGTATTTT.

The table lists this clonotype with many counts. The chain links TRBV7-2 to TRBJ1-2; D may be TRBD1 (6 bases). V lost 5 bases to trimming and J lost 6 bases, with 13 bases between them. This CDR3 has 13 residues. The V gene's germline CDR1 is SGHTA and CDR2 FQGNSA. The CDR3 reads CASSLTGMDGYTF. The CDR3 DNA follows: TGTGCCAGCAGCCTTACAGGGATGGATGGCTACACCTTC. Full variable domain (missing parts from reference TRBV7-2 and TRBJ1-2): GAGVSQSPSNKVTEKGKDVELRCDPISGHTALYWYRQSLGQGLEFLIYFQGNSAPDKSGLPSDRFSAERTGGSVSTLTIQRTQQEDSAVYLCASSLTGMDGYTFGSGTRLTVV.

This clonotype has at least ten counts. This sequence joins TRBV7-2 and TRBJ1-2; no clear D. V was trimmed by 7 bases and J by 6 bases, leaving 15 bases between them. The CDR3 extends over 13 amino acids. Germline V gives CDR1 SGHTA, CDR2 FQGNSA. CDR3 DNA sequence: TGTGCCAGCACCCCCAGTCGGGAGGATGGCTACACCTTC. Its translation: CASTPSREDGYTF.

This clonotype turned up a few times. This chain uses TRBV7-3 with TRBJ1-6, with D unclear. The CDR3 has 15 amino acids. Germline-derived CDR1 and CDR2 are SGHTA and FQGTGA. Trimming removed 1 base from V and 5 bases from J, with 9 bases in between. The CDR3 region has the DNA TGTGCCAGCAGCTTAAGGGGTTTAAATAATTCACCCCTCCACTTT. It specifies CASSLRGLNNSPLHF.

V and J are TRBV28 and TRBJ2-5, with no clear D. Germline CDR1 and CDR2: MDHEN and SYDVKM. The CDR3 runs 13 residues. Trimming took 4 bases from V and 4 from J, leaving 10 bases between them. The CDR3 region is CASSSLRGETQYF. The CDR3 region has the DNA TGTGCCAGCAGTTCCCTCCGAGGAGAGACCCAGTACTTC.

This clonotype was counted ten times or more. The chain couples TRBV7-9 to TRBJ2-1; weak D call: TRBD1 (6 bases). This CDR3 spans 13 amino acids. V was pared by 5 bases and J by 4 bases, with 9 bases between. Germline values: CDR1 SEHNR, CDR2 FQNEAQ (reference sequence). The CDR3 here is CASSVDSYNEQFF. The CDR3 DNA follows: TGTGCCAGCAGCGTGGACAGTTACAATGAGCAGTTCTTC.